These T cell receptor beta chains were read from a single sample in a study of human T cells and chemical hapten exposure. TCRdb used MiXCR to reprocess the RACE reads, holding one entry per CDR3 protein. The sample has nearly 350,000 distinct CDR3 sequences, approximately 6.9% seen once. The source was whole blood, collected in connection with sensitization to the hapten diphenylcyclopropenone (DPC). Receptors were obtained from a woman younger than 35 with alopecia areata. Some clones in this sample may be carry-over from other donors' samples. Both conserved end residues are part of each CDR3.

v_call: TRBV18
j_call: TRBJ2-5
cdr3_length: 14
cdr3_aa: CASSPRTAQETQYF

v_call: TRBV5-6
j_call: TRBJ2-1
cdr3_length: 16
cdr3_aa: CASSKWTSGVGNEQFF

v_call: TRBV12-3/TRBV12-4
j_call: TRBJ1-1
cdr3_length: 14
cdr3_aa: CASSQENMNTEAFF

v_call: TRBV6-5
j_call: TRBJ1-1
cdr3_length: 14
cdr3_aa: CASGETGMNTEAFF

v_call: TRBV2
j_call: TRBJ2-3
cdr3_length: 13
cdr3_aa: CASSRSYTDTQYF

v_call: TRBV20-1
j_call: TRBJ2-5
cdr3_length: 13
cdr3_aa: CSAPLGGQETQYF

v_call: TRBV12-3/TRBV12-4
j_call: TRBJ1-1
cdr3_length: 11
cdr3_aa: CASYRGSEAFF

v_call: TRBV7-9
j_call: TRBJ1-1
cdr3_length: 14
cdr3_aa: CASSLTRRDTEAFF

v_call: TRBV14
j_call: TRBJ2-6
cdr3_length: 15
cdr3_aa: CASSLMAAGANVLTF

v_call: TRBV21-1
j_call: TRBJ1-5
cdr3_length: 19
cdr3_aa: CASSQTGRGLPISNQPQHF